The 27 T cell receptor beta chains given below trace back to one sample, sequenced in a study of blood T cell repertoires in COVID-19. Here immunoSEQ multiplex PCR was the method, and the copy in TCRdb shows in-frame clones only, minus some. The data hold 150,000 or so clones, with 80% observed a single time. Source material: peripheral blood. The receptors here all came from a man aged 55 to 69 with acute or convalescent COVID-19.

The rearrangement links TRBV7-2 to TRBJ2-5, with 7 bases lining up with TRBD2. From germline, CDR1 is SGHTA and CDR2 FQGNSA. V lost 5 bases, J lost 4 bases, and 10 bases stayed unmatched. This CDR3 spans 15 amino acids. DNA of the CDR3: TGTGCCAGCAGCCGCAGACTAGCTGGGAGAGAGACCCAGTACTTC. It encodes CASSRRLAGRETQYF.

The chain joins TRBV6-6 to TRBJ1-1, with 9 bases lining up with TRBD1. This CDR3 is 11 amino acids long. With 6 bases clipped from V and 12 bases from J, the junction kept 5 bases outside the gene matches. Germline V gives CDR1 MNHNY, CDR2 SVGAGI (reference sequence). This chain's CDR3 is CASSPDRGTFF. The CDR3 DNA reads TGTGCCAGCAGCCCGGACAGGGGAACTTTCTTT.

The V call is TRBV29-1, the J call TRBJ2-3, with D possibly being TRBD1 (6 bases). There are 12 residues in the CDR3. Trimming removed 4 bases at V and 5 bases at J, with 10 bases between. Germline V gives CDR1 SQVTM, CDR2 ANQGSEA. CDR3 nucleotides: TGCAGCGTTGGTATACAGGGAGATACGCAGTATTTT. Protein: CSVGIQGDTQYF.

This chain uses TRBV3-1 (or the pseudogene TRBV3-2) with TRBJ2-1, with 11 bases fitting TRBD2. Germline loops: CDR1 LGHDT, CDR2 YNNKEL (reference sequence). The junction had 4 bases not matched to a gene; V was cut back by 6 bases and J by 9 bases. This CDR3 has 13 amino acids. CDR3 amino acids: CASRTGTSGEQFF. The CDR3 DNA sequence: TGTGCCAGCAGGACCGGGACTAGCGGTGAGCAGTTCTTC.

This chain uses TRBV6-5 with TRBJ2-1; 8 nucleotides agree with TRBD2. The CDR3 runs 15 residues. Germline lookup yields CDR1 MNHEY and CDR2 SVGAGI. Trimming took 6 bases from V and 0 from J; bases not matched to a gene: 4. The CDR3 region is CASRRGTSSYNEQFF. The CDR3 bases are TGTGCCAGCAGGCGTGGGACTAGCTCCTACAATGAGCAGTTCTTC.

J is TRBJ1-4 and V is TRBV11-2; D unresolved. From germline, CDR1 is SGHAT and CDR2 FQNNGV. V was trimmed by 1 base and J by 4 bases, leaving 10 bases between them. The CDR3 totals 15 residues. The CDR3 DNA reads as TGTGCCAGCAGCTTAGGAGGCAGCCTTAATGAAAAACTGTTTTTT. This sequence encodes CASSLGGSLNEKLFF.

The chain has TRBV18 and TRBJ1-1; 9 bases line up with TRBD1. This CDR3 spans 16 amino acids. V dropped 3 bases and J dropped 0; count of bases not matched to a gene: 5. Germline values: CDR1 KGHSH, CDR2 LQKENI. This CDR3 reads CASSPRNRGLNTEAFF. The CDR3 nucleotides read TGTGCCAGCTCACCGAGGAACAGGGGGCTGAACACTGAAGCTTTCTTT.

The genes are TRBV9 and TRBJ2-3, with D uncertain. Germline CDR1 and CDR2: SGDLS and YYNGEE. The CDR3 is 14 amino acids. V was cut by 0 bases and J by 2 bases, with 7 bases left in between. CDR3 region: CASSVDQDTDTQYF. The CDR3 DNA sequence: TGTGCCAGCAGCGTAGACCAGGACACAGATACGCAGTATTTT.

This rearrangement joins TRBV6-5 to TRBJ1-5, with D possibly being TRBD1 (5 bases). V was shortened by 10 bases and J by 0 bases, with 16 bases between the two germline ends. The germline CDR1 and CDR2 sequences are MNHEY and SVGAGI. CDR3 length: 15 amino acids. CDR3 sequence: CATRTGGYSNQPQHF. The CDR3 nucleotides read TGTGCCACCAGAACAGGCGGTTATAGCAATCAGCCCCAGCATTTT.

V is TRBV5-6 and J is TRBJ2-1, with 7 bases lining up with TRBD1. Germline V gene data show CDR1 as SGHDT and CDR2 as YYEEEE. The V segment lost 2 bases and the J segment 8 bases; nucleotides outside the gene matches: 4. CDR3 length: 13 residues. Here the CDR3 DNA reads TGTGCCAGCAGCTTCAGAGGGGGCGATGAGCAGTTCTTC. Amino acids: CASSFRGGDEQFF.

The V gene is TRBV28, the J gene TRBJ2-3; TRBD2 matches 9 bases. Per the germline V gene, CDR1 is MDHEN and CDR2 is SYDVKM. J was trimmed by 7 bases and V by 2 bases; bases with no gene match: 10. The CDR3 is 16 amino acids. Here the CDR3 reads CASSLIAGGSPYTQYF. The CDR3, as DNA: TGTGCCAGCAGTTTAATTGCGGGAGGGTCCCCTTATACGCAGTATTTT. The whole variable domain, remainder taken from reference TRBV28 and TRBJ2-3, is DVKVTQSSRYLVKRTGEKVFLECVQDMDHENMFWYRQDPGLGLRLIYFSYDVKMKEKGDIPEGYSVSREKKERFSLILESASTNQTSMYLCASSLIAGGSPYTQYFGPGTRLTVL.

This chain links TRBV2 with TRBJ1-1; maybe TRBD1 (5 bases). V was pared by 5 bases and J by 7 bases, with 14 bases between. The CDR3 is made up of 13 amino acids. The germline CDR1 and CDR2 sequences are SNHLY and FYNNEI. The CDR3 region has the DNA TGTGCCAGCAGTCCACCGCAGGGAGGTGAAGCTTTCTTT. Translating gives CASSPPQGGEAFF.

V is TRBV18 and J is TRBJ2-7, with TRBD1 matching over 10 bases. V dropped 1 base and J dropped 4; count of bases not matched to a gene: 4. The CDR3 spans 15 residues. CDR1 is KGHSH and CDR2 is LQKENI in the germline V gene. CDR3 in amino acids: CASSPLGQGGYEQYF. Written as DNA, the CDR3 is TGTGCCAGCTCACCACTCGGACAGGGGGGATACGAGCAGTACTTC. The full variable domain, rest sourced from reference TRBV18 and TRBJ2-7, is NAGVMQNPRHLVRRRGQEARLRCSPMKGHSHVYWYRQLPEEGLKFMVYLQKENIIDESGMPKERFSAEFPKEGPSILRIQQVVRGDSAAYFCASSPLGQGGYEQYFGPGTRLTVT.

V and J are TRBV3-1 (or the pseudogene TRBV3-2) and TRBJ2-2, with D hard to call. The CDR3 extends over 13 amino acids. Germline lookup yields CDR1 LGHDT and CDR2 YNNKEL (reference sequence). The ends were cut back, 2 bases at V and 4 bases at J, with 5 bases in the middle. The CDR3 nucleotides are TGTGCCAGCAGCCAACCCTCCACCGGGGAGCTGTTTTTT. It encodes CASSQPSTGELFF.

V is TRBV7-2 and J is TRBJ2-7; no clear D gene. V was shortened by 5 bases and J by 7 bases, with 9 bases between the two germline ends. This CDR3 has 11 residues. The germline CDR1 and CDR2 sequences are SGHTA and FQGNSA. The CDR3 spells CASSLFGEQYF. The CDR3 DNA follows: TGTGCCAGCAGCCTTTTCGGTGAGCAGTACTTC.

This chain uses TRBV30 with TRBJ1-3; no definite D call. CDR1 is GTSNPN and CDR2 is SVGIG in the germline V gene (reference sequence). The CDR3 totals 14 residues. V was cut by 3 bases and J by 0 bases, with 9 bases left in between. This chain's CDR3 is CAWRSGLSGNTIYF. The CDR3 coding sequence is TGTGCCTGGAGGAGCGGGCTCTCTGGAAACACCATATATTTT. Variable domain in full (rest from reference TRBV30 and TRBJ1-3): SQTIHQWPATLVQPVGSPLSLECTVEGTSNPNLYWYRQAAGRGLQLLFYSVGIGQISSEVPQNLSASRPQDRQFILSSKKLLLSDSGFYLCAWRSGLSGNTIYFGEGSWLTVV.

The count of this clone is one. Other DNA sequences from this sample encode an identical CDR3 as well. This sequence joins TRBV9 and TRBJ1-3; D is unresolved. V lost 0 bases and J lost 0, with 4 bases in between. The CDR3 sequence is 14 residues long. CDR1 SGDLS and CDR2 YYNGEE come from the germline V gene. CDR3 sequence: CASSVDSSGNTIYF. CDR3 sequence (DNA): TGTGCCAGCAGCGTAGACAGCTCTGGAAACACCATATATTTT.

The table lists this clone with a few counts. The rearrangement links TRBV14 to TRBJ2-3, with a possible D match to TRBD2 (6 bases). With 0 bases removed from V and 4 bases from J, the gap between germline ends came to 17 bases. The CDR3 totals 17 residues. Germline CDR1 SGHDN, CDR2 FVKESK. Written as DNA, the CDR3 is TGTGCCAGCAGCCAAGATAGGAGGGGCTATGGCGCAGATACGCAGTATTTT. Amino acid sequence: CASSQDRRGYGADTQYF.

The rearrangement links TRBV18 to TRBJ1-2, with TRBD1 matching over 7 bases. This CDR3 comprises 15 residues. J was trimmed by 6 bases and V by 1 base; bases with no gene match: 8. Per germline, CDR1 KGHSH and CDR2 LQKENI. This chain's CDR3 is CASSPRQGPPNGYTF. The CDR3 nucleotides are TGTGCCAGCTCACCACGACAGGGCCCCCCGAATGGCTACACCTTC.

The chain carries TRBV5-8 and TRBJ1-3, with a possible D match to TRBD1 (5 bases). Germline V lookup: CDR1 SGHTS, CDR2 YDEGEE. This CDR3 comprises 14 residues. Trimming removed 2 bases at V and 4 bases at J, with 10 bases between. The CDR3 DNA is TGTGCCAGCAGCTTCCGGGGGGTCGGAAACACCATATATTTT. Translation: CASSFRGVGNTIYF.

The chain employs TRBV20-1 and TRBJ2-7; TRBD2 aligns across 8 bases. Per the germline V gene, CDR1 is DFQATT and CDR2 is SNEGSKA (reference sequence). J lost 1 base, V lost 3 bases, and 8 bases had no gene match. The CDR3 extends over 15 amino acids. This chain's CDR3 is CSASAGTRASYEQYF. In DNA form, the CDR3 reads TGCAGTGCTAGTGCCGGGACTAGAGCTTCCTACGAGCAGTACTTC.

V gene TRBV7-2 combines with J gene TRBJ2-7, with D perhaps matching TRBD2 (5 bases). CDR3 size: 14 residues. Germline lookup yields CDR1 SGHTA and CDR2 FQGNSA. V lost 2 bases, J lost 5 bases, and 13 bases lay in between. The chain's CDR3 is CASSLFRGPDEQYF. CDR3 coding DNA: TGTGCCAGCAGCTTATTCCGAGGGCCGGACGAGCAGTACTTC. The variable domain in full, completed from reference TRBV7-2 and TRBJ2-7, reads GAGVSQSPSNKVTEKGKDVELRCDPISGHTALYWYRQSLGQGLEFLIYFQGNSAPDKSGLPSDRFSAERTGGSVSTLTIQRTQQEDSAVYLCASSLFRGPDEQYFGPGTRLTVT.

The chain uses TRBV4-2 and TRBJ2-1; TRBD2 agrees at 9 bases. CDR1 is LGHNA and CDR2 is YNFKEQ in the germline V gene. This CDR3 is 17 amino acids long. The V gene end was trimmed by 2 bases and the J gene end by 2 bases; junction bases not matched to a gene: 7. The CDR3 protein is CASSQSLTSGTYNEQFF. The CDR3, as DNA: TGTGCCAGCAGCCAATCACTGACTAGCGGCACCTACAATGAGCAGTTCTTC.

The V call is TRBV28, the J call TRBJ1-4; 9 nucleotides align to TRBD1. Germline lookup yields CDR1 MDHEN and CDR2 SYDVKM. This CDR3 comprises 13 residues. The V and J ends lost 9 bases and 8 bases, in that order; junction bases with no gene match: 7. Here the CDR3 DNA reads TGTGCCAGTAGACAGGGGGGTATCGAAAAACTGTTTTTT. This encodes CASRQGGIEKLFF.

The gene calls are TRBV7-2 and TRBJ1-1, with no clear D. Trimming removed 5 bases from V and 3 bases from J, with 13 bases in between. CDR3 length: 14 amino acids. CDR1 SGHTA and CDR2 FQGNSA come from the germline V gene. The CDR3 DNA follows: TGTGCCAGCAGCATAGGACGGAGCTACACTGAAGCTTTCTTT. It codes for CASSIGRSYTEAFF.

This chain links TRBV19 with TRBJ1-5; D is unresolved. The CDR3 is 14 residues long. The germline gives CDR1 LNHDA, CDR2 SQIVND (reference sequence). V lost 2 bases, J lost 7 bases, and 12 bases lay in between. CDR3 bases: TGTGCCAGTAGTATAAGGAGGGTAAACCAGCCCCAGCATTTT. Translating it yields CASSIRRVNQPQHF.

This clone was counted only a few times. The chain joins TRBV28 to TRBJ1-1, with 11 bases matching TRBD1. The CDR3 consists of 14 residues. J was trimmed by 8 bases and V by 4 bases; bases with no gene match: 6. Germline values: CDR1 MDHEN, CDR2 SYDVKM. This CDR3 is CASSSWTGGLEAFF. CDR3 bases: TGTGCCAGCAGTTCGTGGACAGGGGGCTTGGAAGCTTTCTTT. Drawing the rest from reference TRBV28 and TRBJ1-1, the complete variable domain is DVKVTQSSRYLVKRTGEKVFLECVQDMDHENMFWYRQDPGLGLRLIYFSYDVKMKEKGDIPEGYSVSREKKERFSLILESASTNQTSMYLCASSSWTGGLEAFFGQGTRLTVV.